Shown below are 25 T cell receptor beta chains from a single sample sequenced in a study of control samples from healthy donors and cancer patients. TCRdb's table, derived via immunoSEQ multiplex PCR, lists solely in-frame clones and lacks some. The data contain roughly 120,000 clones, about 83% of them singletons. The sample comprised blood. These receptors were taken from a young man in good health.

The chain recombines TRBV11-3 with TRBJ1-6; TRBD1 matches at 7 bases. The CDR3 consists of 14 residues. The germline gives CDR1 SGHNT, CDR2 YENEEA. The ends lost 3 bases at V and 7 bases at J; junction bases unmatched: 3. Here the CDR3 reads CASSFTGDNSPLHF. The CDR3 DNA reads TGTGCCAGCAGCTTTACAGGGGACAATTCACCCCTCCACTTT. Drawing the rest from reference TRBV11-3 and TRBJ1-6, the complete variable domain is EAGVVQSPRYKIIEKKQPVAFWCNPISGHNTLYWYLQNLGQGPELLIRYENEEAVDDSQLPKDRFSAERLKGVDSTLKIQPAELGDSAVYLCASSFTGDNSPLHFGNGTRLTVT.

This chain joins TRBV9 and TRBJ1-2, with 8 bases lining up with TRBD1. The germline CDR1 and CDR2 sequences are SGDLS and YYNGEE. The length of the CDR3 is 12 residues. Trimming took 2 bases from V and 10 from J; bases not matched to a gene: 4. CDR3 sequence (DNA): TGTGCCAGCAGCGTGACAGGGGAGGTCTACACCTTC. Protein sequence: CASSVTGEVYTF.

CDR3 sequence: CASSIGGKPNSPLHF. The DNA of the CDR3 is TGTGCCAGCAGTATAGGGGGCAAGCCTAATTCACCCCTCCACTTT. The V call is TRBV6-5, the J call TRBJ1-6; 7 positions match TRBD1. The CDR3 is 15 amino acids. Germline CDR1 is MNHEY and CDR2 is SVGAGI. V was pared by 5 bases and J by 6 bases, with 7 bases of the junction left unmatched.

V gene TRBV20-1 combines with J gene TRBJ2-7; D is undetermined. CDR1 is DFQATT, CDR2 SNEGSKA, per germline (reference sequence). This CDR3 region has 11 residues. The V and J ends lost 3 bases and 3 bases respectively, with 6 bases between them. Here the CDR3 reads CSASADYEQYF. CDR3 nucleotide sequence: TGCAGTGCTAGTGCGGACTACGAGCAGTACTTC.

The gene calls are TRBV10-1 and TRBJ1-2, with 7 bases fitting TRBD1. The CDR3 spans 20 residues. The trim removed 4 bases at V and 0 bases at J, leaving 20 bases unmatched. Germline V CDR1 and CDR2: WNHNN, SYGVQD (reference sequence). The CDR3 here is CASSAFRIGDRTVSNYGYTF. The DNA for the CDR3 is TGCGCCAGCAGTGCGTTCCGAATAGGGGACAGAACCGTATCTAACTATGGCTACACCTTC.

The gene calls are TRBV14 and TRBJ1-6, with no clear D. The CDR3 contains 15 residues. Per the germline V gene, CDR1 is SGHDN and CDR2 is FVKESK. V was trimmed by 1 base and J by 5 bases, leaving 9 bases between them. The CDR3: CASSQGEMDNSPLHF. CDR3 DNA sequence: TGTGCCAGCAGCCAAGGGGAAATGGATAATTCACCCCTCCACTTT.

This chain links TRBV21-1 with TRBJ1-5. TRBV21-1 is deemed a pseudogene. The CDR3 extends over 14 amino acids. The DNA of the CDR3 is TGTGCCAGCAGCAAAATGGGTAGCAATCAGCCCCAGCATTTT. Residues: CASSKMGSNQPQHF.

In nucleotides, the CDR3 is TGTGCCAGCAGCGGATCAGGACAGGGGGCGAGGGCTTCACCCCTCCACTTT. As protein: CASSGSGQGARASPLHF. The chain is built from TRBV9 and TRBJ1-6, with TRBD1 matching over 11 bases. Germline CDR1 and CDR2: SGDLS and YYNGEE. The CDR3 runs to 17 residues. V shed 3 bases and J 9 bases; nucleotides not matched to a gene: 11.

The chain uses TRBV24-1 and TRBJ1-5; the match to TRBD1 covers 7 bases. This CDR3 spans 14 amino acids. CDR1 is KGHDR and CDR2 is SFDVKD in the germline V gene. Trimming removed 11 bases from V and 0 bases from J; junction bases left unmatched: 6. This chain's CDR3 is CARGQENSNQPQHF. The DNA of the CDR3 is TGTGCCAGAGGACAGGAGAATAGCAATCAGCCCCAGCATTTT.

The chain uses TRBV18 and TRBJ2-1, with a possible D match to TRBD1 (5 bases). This CDR3 is built from 13 residues. Germline CDR1 is KGHSH and CDR2 is LQKENI. With 3 bases removed from V and 5 bases from J, the gap between germline ends came to 8 bases. The CDR3 nucleotides are TGTGCCAGCTCACCTTCCAGGGACAATGAGCAGTTCTTC. It specifies CASSPSRDNEQFF.

V usage is TRBV20-1 and J usage is TRBJ1-1; D ambiguous. Germline CDR1 and CDR2: DFQATT and SNEGSKA (reference sequence). The CDR3 consists of 15 residues. V gave up 3 bases and J gave up 4 bases, with 18 bases separating them. CDR3: CSASPLTSSGTEAFF. The CDR3 nucleotides are TGCAGTGCTAGTCCATTAACATCTTCGGGCACTGAAGCTTTCTTT.

The chain has TRBV3-1 (or the pseudogene TRBV3-2) and TRBJ1-6; 10 bases agree with TRBD1. J lost 4 bases, V lost 4 bases, and 4 bases had no gene match. This CDR3 is built from 16 residues. Germline CDR1 is LGHDT and CDR2 is YNNKEL (reference sequence). In nucleotides, the CDR3 is TGTGCCAGCAGCCCACAGGGACAGGGGTATAATTCACCCCTCCACTTT. Protein: CASSPQGQGYNSPLHF.

This sequence joins TRBV30 and TRBJ1-5, with D unresolved. The V end was cut by 4 bases, the J end by 2 bases, with 9 bases between. Germline values: CDR1 GTSNPN, CDR2 SVGIG (reference sequence). CDR3 length: 13 amino acids. The CDR3 DNA reads TGTGCCTGGAACTTCGGTGGCAATCAGCCCCAGCATTTT. This sequence encodes CAWNFGGNQPQHF.

J is TRBJ2-7 and V is TRBV6-5, with a weak D call TRBD2 (5 bases). CDR3 size: 14 residues. Germline V lookup: CDR1 MNHEY, CDR2 SVGAGI. V shed 6 bases and J shed 2 bases, with 14 bases lying between them. The chain's CDR3 is CASRASAGTYEQYF. The CDR3 nucleotides are TGTGCCAGCAGGGCTTCTGCCGGGACCTACGAGCAGTACTTC.

The chain is built from TRBV30 and TRBJ1-3; D is ambiguous. This CDR3 is 15 amino acids long. With 4 bases removed from V and 0 bases from J, the gap between germline ends came to 13 bases. Germline CDR1 reads GTSNPN; CDR2 reads SVGIG (reference sequence). The CDR3 loop reads CAWIPLRVSGNTIYF. Here the CDR3 DNA reads TGTGCCTGGATTCCTCTACGGGTCTCTGGAAACACCATATATTTT.

This chain links TRBV5-1 with TRBJ2-5; D may be TRBD2 (6 bases). The CDR3 spans 14 residues. The V end was cut by 1 base, the J end by 0 bases, with 7 bases between. Germline CDR1 is SGHRS and CDR2 is YFSETQ. The CDR3 nucleotides are TGCGCCAGCAGCTTGTGGGGGGACCAAGAGACCCAGTACTTC. This encodes CASSLWGDQETQYF.

This clone has a single count. CDR3 DNA: TGTGCCTGGAAGCGTGTTAGCGGGGGGGACGCCGCTCGGAATGAGCAGTTCTTC. This translates into CAWKRVSGGDAARNEQFF. V and J are TRBV30 and TRBJ2-1, with 11 bases lining up with TRBD2. CDR1 is GTSNPN and CDR2 is SVGIG in the germline V gene (reference sequence). V gave up 4 bases and J gave up 7 bases; unmatched junction bases: 18. This CDR3 has 18 amino acids.

V usage is TRBV11-2 and J usage is TRBJ2-7; D unclear. The CDR3 consists of 13 residues. Germline V gives CDR1 SGHAT, CDR2 FQNNGV. Trimming cost V 5 bases and J 7 bases, with 15 bases left between them. The CDR3 region has the DNA TGTGCCAGCAGCCAGCGCTCATATGGAGAGCAGTACTTC. It specifies CASSQRSYGEQYF.

The V and J genes are TRBV5-8 and TRBJ1-2; D is possibly TRBD1 (6 bases). V lost 4 bases, J lost 4 bases, and 11 bases lay in between. CDR1 is SGHTS and CDR2 is YDEGEE in the germline V gene. The CDR3 contains 13 residues. The CDR3 loop is CASSTTGIYGYTF. The DNA for the CDR3 is TGTGCCAGCAGCACGACAGGAATCTATGGCTACACCTTC.

The rearrangement joins TRBV7-3 to TRBJ1-2; no firm D call. This CDR3 is 14 amino acids long. Trimming stripped 4 bases from V and 1 base from J, with 10 bases between. The germline CDR1 and CDR2 sequences are SGHTA and FQGTGA. Written as DNA, the CDR3 is TGTGCCAGCAGCTCGGGTTCTCTTAACTATGGCTACACCTTC. Translated: CASSSGSLNYGYTF.

In its sample, this clone was seen a few times. The rearrangement links TRBV5-5 to TRBJ1-4; no definite D call. Trimming cost V 2 bases and J 3 bases, with 11 bases left between them. CDR3 size: 15 residues. Per germline, CDR1 SGHKS and CDR2 YYEKEE (reference sequence). CDR3: CASSFSSQPNEKLFF. CDR3 DNA sequence: TGTGCCAGCAGCTTCAGTAGCCAGCCTAATGAAAAACTGTTTTTT.

V usage is TRBV7-2 and J usage is TRBJ2-3; D is perhaps TRBD2 (8 bases). Per germline, CDR1 SGHTA and CDR2 FQGNSA. V was pared by 5 bases and J by 4 bases, with 22 bases between. This CDR3 spans 17 amino acids. The CDR3 nucleotides read TGTGCCAGCAGCCCCCGGGGGGGACAGAGTGCTTCAGATACGCAGTATTTT. Encoded protein: CASSPRGGQSASDTQYF. The whole variable domain, remainder taken from reference TRBV7-2 and TRBJ2-3, is GAGVSQSPSNKVTEKGKDVELRCDPISGHTALYWYRQSLGQGLEFLIYFQGNSAPDKSGLPSDRFSAERTGGSVSTLTIQRTQQEDSAVYLCASSPRGGQSASDTQYFGPGTRLTVL.

The V call is TRBV18, the J call TRBJ2-3; 13 bases fit TRBD2. The germline CDR1 and CDR2 sequences are KGHSH and LQKENI. The CDR3 consists of 16 residues. J gave up 5 bases and V 6 bases, and 8 bases lay outside the gene matches. The CDR3: CASSPGWTSGGDTQYF. In DNA form, the CDR3 reads TGTGCCAGCTCCCCTGGTTGGACTAGCGGGGGAGATACGCAGTATTTT.

The chain combines TRBV19 with TRBJ1-1, with D unclear. The germline V gene has CDR1 LNHDA and CDR2 SQIVND (reference sequence). The V end was cut by 3 bases, the J end by 1 base, with 15 bases between. The CDR3 has 16 amino acids. CDR3 in amino acids: CASSMAASFPNTEAFF. The DNA of the CDR3 is TGTGCCAGTAGTATGGCCGCTTCTTTTCCGAACACTGAAGCTTTCTTT.

V and J are TRBV3-1 (or the pseudogene TRBV3-2) and TRBJ1-1; possible D gene TRBD1, 6 bases. V lost 6 bases and J 3 bases, leaving 14 bases between the germline ends. The CDR3 runs to 14 residues. The germline gives CDR1 LGHDT, CDR2 YNNKEL (reference sequence). CDR3 residues: CASRHSGVDTEAFF. The CDR3 region has the DNA TGTGCCAGCAGGCATTCAGGGGTGGACACTGAAGCTTTCTTT.